This is a list of T cell receptor beta chains from one sample in a study of blood T cells in healthy people across ages. TCRdb processed the 5' RACE reads anew with MiXCR; each CDR3 protein has one entry. This table has over a million distinct CDR3 sequences, roughly 43% appearing once. Sequencing used blood. The receptors come from a woman in her late teens or twenties in good health. Each CDR3 is given with its conserved first and last residue. Fields, in order: J gene, V gene, clone size, CDR3 length, D gene, CDR3 protein, CDR3 DNA. D genes are given only for firm matches. Clone size is stated in some rows and not others, as once, few, many or a class when expanded.

TRBJ1-5	TRBV6-6	few	13	TRBD1	CASRWTGPEPQHF	TGTGCCAGCAGGTGGACAGGGCCGGAGCCCCAGCATTTT
TRBJ2-7	TRBV7-9	-	13	-	CASSVRPSYEQYF	TGTGCCAGCAGCGTCAGACCGTCCTACGAGCAGTACTTC
TRBJ2-1	TRBV20-1	-	13	TRBD2	CSAHGTNHNEQFF	TGCAGTGCTCACGGGACTAATCACAATGAGCAGTTCTTC
TRBJ2-7	TRBV7-9	-	15	TRBD2	CASKISGGPTYEQYF	TGTGCCAGCAAAATTAGCGGGGGGCCAACCTACGAGCAGTACTTC
TRBJ2-1	TRBV15	few	15	-	CATSIGAGSYNEQFF	TGTGCCACCAGCATTGGGGCCGGATCTTACAATGAGCAGTTCTTC
TRBJ2-1	TRBV20-1	once	14	TRBD2	CSATGRAGCNEQFF	TGCAGTGCGACCGGACGAGCGGGATGTAATGAGCAGTTCTTC
TRBJ2-1	TRBV20-1	-	14	-	CSATIGELYNEQFF	TGCAGTGCGACGATCGGGGAGCTCTACAATGAGCAGTTCTTC
TRBJ2-5	TRBV12-3/TRBV12-4	-	16	-	CASFGGSAGERETQYF	TGTGCCAGCTTCGGGGGAAGCGCAGGGGAGAGGGAGACCCAGTACTTC
TRBJ2-7	TRBV3-1	few	15	-	CASSRGSVVTYEQYF	TGTGCCAGCAGCCGGGGAAGTGTAGTGACCTACGAGCAGTACTTC
TRBJ2-5	TRBV3-1	few	17	TRBD1	CASSQEIDRGRGETQYF	TGTGCCAGCAGCCAAGAAATCGACAGGGGAAGGGGAGAGACCCAGTACTTC
TRBJ2-3	TRBV24-1	few	14	TRBD2	CATSERLAADTQYF	TGTGCCACCAGTGAAAGACTAGCGGCAGATACGCAGTATTTT
TRBJ1-1	TRBV4-1	-	15	-	CASSHLSRVFGEAFF	TGCGCCAGCAGCCATCTATCTAGGGTTTTCGGGGAAGCTTTCTTT
TRBJ2-7	TRBV18	few	13	TRBD2	CASSPRLADEQYF	TGTGCCAGCTCACCAAGACTAGCGGATGAGCAGTACTTC
TRBJ1-4	TRBV12-3/TRBV12-4	-	15	-	CASSARETRPEKLFF	TGTGCCAGCAGTGCCCGGGAGACCCGTCCTGAAAAACTGTTTTTT
TRBJ1-1	TRBV27	-	15	-	CASSLTVSVNTEAFF	TGTGCCAGCAGTTTGACAGTTAGCGTGAACACTGAAGCTTTCTTT
TRBJ2-7	TRBV4-1	few	16	TRBD2	CASSQTSGGASYEQYF	TGCGCCAGCAGCCAAACTAGCGGGGGGGCCTCCTACGAGCAGTACTTC
TRBJ2-1	TRBV20-1	few	14	TRBD2	CSARKSSGVDEQFF	TGCAGTGCTAGAAAGTCTAGCGGGGTGGATGAGCAGTTCTTC
TRBJ2-5	TRBV7-9	once	16	TRBD2	CASSRLAGELKGTQYF	TGTGCCAGCAGCCGACTAGCGGGGGAATTGAAGGGGACCCAGTACTTC
TRBJ1-2	TRBV24-1	few	13	TRBD1	CATRGQGTYGYTF	TGTGCCACCCGCGGACAGGGTACCTATGGCTACACCTTC
TRBJ1-5	TRBV2	-	16	-	CASSAGYGHSNQPQHF	TGTGCCAGCAGTGCCGGGTATGGCCATAGCAATCAGCCCCAGCATTTT
TRBJ1-5	TRBV12-3/TRBV12-4	-	15	-	CASSFSGDSNQPQHF	TGTGCCAGCAGCTTTTCGGGGGATAGCAATCAGCCCCAGCATTTT
TRBJ2-6	TRBV29-1	few	14	-	CSALDGAGANVLTF	TGCAGCGCTCTAGACGGGGCTGGGGCCAACGTCCTGACTTTC
TRBJ2-4	TRBV12-5	-	11	-	CSSGSDGTVYF	TGTTCTAGTGGTTCCGACGGGACGGTGTACTTC
TRBJ1-1	TRBV7-9	-	13	-	CASSASRAGEAFF	TGTGCCAGCAGCGCCTCAAGGGCGGGTGAAGCTTTCTTT
TRBJ2-3	TRBV7-9	-	15	-	CASSLERTPGDTQYF	TGTGCCAGCAGCTTAGAACGTACTCCAGGGGATACGCAGTATTTT
TRBJ2-1	TRBV27	-	16	TRBD2	CASSLDSGISYNEQFF	TGTGCCAGCAGCCTGGATAGCGGGATTTCCTACAATGAGCAGTTCTTC
TRBJ2-3	TRBV25-1	many	12	-	CASRNPGDTQYF	TGTGCCAGCAGAAACCCCGGGGATACGCAGTATTTT
TRBJ1-6	TRBV12-3/TRBV12-4	-	15	TRBD1	CASSSPRDRRSPLHF	TGTGCCAGCAGTTCTCCTAGGGACAGGAGGTCACCCCTCCACTTT
TRBJ1-5	TRBV27	few	14	-	CASSESASNQPQHF	TGTGCCAGCAGTGAGTCCGCTAGCAATCAGCCCCAGCATTTT
TRBJ2-1	TRBV10-3	-	17	-	CAISQGFMPSSYNEQFF	TGTGCCATCAGCCAGGGATTCATGCCGAGCTCCTACAATGAGCAGTTCTTC
TRBJ2-1	TRBV20-1	-	15	-	CSAPRRDWGVNEQFF	TGCAGTGCTCCTCGCCGGGACTGGGGAGTGAATGAGCAGTTCTTC
TRBJ2-4	TRBV28	-	13	-	CASSFRTLREQYF	TGTGCCAGCAGTTTCAGGACCCTCAGGGAGCAGTACTTC
TRBJ2-7	TRBV5-1	-	15	-	CASSLGPRSDVEQYF	TGCGCCAGCAGCTTGGGCCCGCGCAGCGATGTCGAGCAGTACTTC
TRBJ1-4	TRBV7-9	-	15	-	CASSLATATNEKLFF	TGTGCCAGCAGCTTAGCGACAGCAACTAATGAAAAACTGTTTTTT
TRBJ2-5	TRBV2	-	14	-	CASSERVFEETQYF	TGTGCCAGCAGTGAACGGGTCTTTGAAGAGACCCAGTACTTC
TRBJ2-5	TRBV12-5	-	14	-	CASGRGRNQETQYF	TGTGCTAGTGGTAGAGGACGGAACCAAGAGACCCAGTACTTC
TRBJ2-7	TRBV10-1	-	14	TRBD2	CASSESSGGDEQYF	TGCGCCAGCAGTGAGTCGAGCGGGGGCGACGAGCAGTACTTC
TRBJ1-1	TRBV12-3/TRBV12-4	-	15	TRBD1	CASTEGGTGGTEAFF	TGTGCCAGCACCGAGGGCGGGACAGGGGGTACTGAAGCTTTCTTT
TRBJ2-1	TRBV20-1	-	14	TRBD2	CSARGREIYNEQFF	TGCAGTGCTAGGGGGCGGGAGATCTACAATGAGCAGTTCTTC
TRBJ1-2	TRBV14	-	12	-	CARSTDLYGYTF	TGTGCCAGGTCGACAGACCTGTATGGCTACACCTTC
TRBJ1-1	TRBV7-8	-	16	-	CASSPGTGLWNTEAFF	TGTGCCAGCAGCCCGGGGACGGGGCTATGGAACACTGAAGCTTTCTTT
TRBJ2-7	TRBV29-1	many	13	-	CSAAGIRVTEQYF	TGCAGCGCAGCCGGGATCAGGGTCACCGAGCAGTACTTC
TRBJ1-6	TRBV11-2	-	16	-	CASSYRRGFYNSPLHF	TGTGCCAGCAGTTACCGCCGGGGCTTCTATAATTCACCCCTCCACTTT
TRBJ2-1	TRBV2	few	15	TRBD2	CASSEVTSGYNEQFF	TGTGCCAGCAGTGAGGTGACTAGCGGTTACAATGAGCAGTTCTTC
TRBJ2-6	TRBV5-1	many	18	-	CASSLVTGRHSGANVLTF	TGCGCCAGCAGCTTGGTCACAGGGCGACACTCTGGGGCCAACGTCCTGACTTTC
TRBJ1-1	TRBV29-1	-	12	-	CSVLSENTEAFF	TGCAGTGTTTTGAGCGAGAACACTGAAGCTTTCTTT
TRBJ2-3	TRBV4-3	-	16	-	CASSQLRGLGTDTQYF	TGCGCCAGCAGCCAACTTCGGGGGTTAGGCACAGATACGCAGTATTTT
TRBJ1-1	TRBV7-3	-	14	-	CASSAYGRAYEAFF	TGTGCCAGCAGCGCCTACGGCAGGGCATACGAAGCTTTCTTT
TRBJ1-2	TRBV28	few	15	-	CASTYGGGTVYGYTF	TGTGCCAGCACCTACGGAGGAGGGACCGTCTATGGCTACACCTTC